This TCR beta chain was obtained from a study of long-term antiretroviral therapy in people with HIV. Of note for this clone: The antigen remains unidentified.

Runs used v3.0 of the immunoSEQ assay and were done at survey level. Assay: immunoSEQ multiplex PCR; the TCRdb copy retains only in-frame clones and omits some. The sample records around 30,000 clones, about 82% being singletons. Broader study findings: Adherence to ART, viral resistance and therapy changes lacked any data.

The germline V and J ends were trimmed by 4 bases and 4 bases, with 8 bases remaining between them. This CDR3 is 12 amino acids long. Germline values: CDR1 SGHTA, CDR2 FQGNSA. Specimen: unsorted PBMCs, collected approximately 3.3 years after starting antiretroviral therapy. The chain carries TRBV7-2 and TRBJ2-7, with no clear D. This receptor was identified in a man between 18 and 29 years old with HIV. CDR3 nucleotides: TGTGCCAGCAGCTCACAGCGATACGAGCAGTACTTC. Residues: CASSSQRYEQYF.